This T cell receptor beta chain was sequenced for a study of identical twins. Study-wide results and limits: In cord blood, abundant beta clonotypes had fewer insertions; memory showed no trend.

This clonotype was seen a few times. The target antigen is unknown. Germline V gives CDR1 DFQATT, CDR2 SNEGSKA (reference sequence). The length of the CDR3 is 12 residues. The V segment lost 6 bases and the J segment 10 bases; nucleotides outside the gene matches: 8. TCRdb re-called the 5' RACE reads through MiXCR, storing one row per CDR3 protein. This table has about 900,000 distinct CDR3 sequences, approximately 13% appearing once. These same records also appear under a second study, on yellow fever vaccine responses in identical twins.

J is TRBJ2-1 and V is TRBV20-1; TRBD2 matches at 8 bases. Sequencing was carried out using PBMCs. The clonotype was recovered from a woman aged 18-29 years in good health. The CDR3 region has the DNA TGCAGTGCCGACCGGGGGGGGACGGAGCAGTTCTTC. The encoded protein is CSADRGGTEQFF.